These T cell receptor beta chains were read from a single sample in a study of OX40 agonist ivuxolimab in advanced cancers. Clones were read by immunoSEQ multiplex PCR, and TCRdb kept only the in-frame ones, dropping some. The sample contains around 97,000 clones, 80% to 90% of which appear only once. The sample consisted of CD4+ or CD8+ T cells sorted from blood, taken in a trial of the OX40 agonist ivuxolimab. The receptors were gathered from an adult with an advanced solid tumor such as melanoma, head and neck, liver or kidney cancer. The CDR3 runs from the conserved cysteine through the conserved F or W. The D gene is left open where the match is weak. The size field is filled for only some rows; it gives once, few, many or a size class.

d_gene: TRBD1
abundance: .
j_gene: TRBJ2-2
v_gene: TRBV19
CDR3nt: TGTGCCAGTAGTCTGACAGGGGGAAACACCGGGGAGCTGTTTTTT
CDR3aa: CASSLTGGNTGELFF

d_gene: .
abundance: .
j_gene: TRBJ2-1
v_gene: TRBV6-1
CDR3nt: TGTGCCAGCTTTAGACCCAGGAACAATGAGCAGTTCTTC
CDR3aa: CASFRPRNNEQFF

d_gene: .
abundance: .
j_gene: TRBJ1-4
v_gene: TRBV4-2
CDR3nt: TGTGCCAGCAGCCAAGTCAGGCCCGGAGGGGAAAAACTGTTTTTT
CDR3aa: CASSQVRPGGEKLFF

d_gene: TRBD1
abundance: .
j_gene: TRBJ2-7
v_gene: TRBV9
CDR3nt: TGTGCCAGCAGCGTAGGGGGGACAGGCGCCTACGAGCAGTACTTC
CDR3aa: CASSVGGTGAYEQYF

d_gene: .
abundance: .
j_gene: TRBJ2-7
v_gene: TRBV5-1
CDR3nt: TGCGCCAGCAGCTTGACCTCCTACGAGCAGTACTTC
CDR3aa: CASSLTSYEQYF

d_gene: .
abundance: once
j_gene: TRBJ1-1
v_gene: TRBV5-1
CDR3nt: TGCGCCAGCATGGGGAACACTGAAGCTTTCTTT
CDR3aa: CASMGNTEAFF

d_gene: .
abundance: .
j_gene: TRBJ2-3
v_gene: TRBV9
CDR3nt: TGTGCCAGCAGCGTAACCGGTTCCACAGATACGCAGTATTTT
CDR3aa: CASSVTGSTDTQYF

d_gene: .
abundance: .
j_gene: TRBJ2-1
v_gene: TRBV6-4
CDR3nt: TGTGCCAGCAGGGGACAGCGGGATCGGGGTGAGCAGTTCTTC
CDR3aa: CASRGQRDRGEQFF

d_gene: .
abundance: few
j_gene: TRBJ1-6
v_gene: TRBV6-5
CDR3nt: TGTGCCAGCACCCTATCGGGCGCCGGGGCCCTCCACTTT
CDR3aa: CASTLSGAGALHF

d_gene: .
abundance: .
j_gene: TRBJ1-1
v_gene: TRBV9
CDR3nt: TGTGCCAGCAGCCCCCAAGAGGGGTACACTGAAGCTTTCTTT
CDR3aa: CASSPQEGYTEAFF

d_gene: .
abundance: .
j_gene: TRBJ2-1
v_gene: TRBV6-5
CDR3nt: TGTGCCAGCAGCCTCGGGAGGGGGCCCTACAATGAGCAGTTCTTC
CDR3aa: CASSLGRGPYNEQFF